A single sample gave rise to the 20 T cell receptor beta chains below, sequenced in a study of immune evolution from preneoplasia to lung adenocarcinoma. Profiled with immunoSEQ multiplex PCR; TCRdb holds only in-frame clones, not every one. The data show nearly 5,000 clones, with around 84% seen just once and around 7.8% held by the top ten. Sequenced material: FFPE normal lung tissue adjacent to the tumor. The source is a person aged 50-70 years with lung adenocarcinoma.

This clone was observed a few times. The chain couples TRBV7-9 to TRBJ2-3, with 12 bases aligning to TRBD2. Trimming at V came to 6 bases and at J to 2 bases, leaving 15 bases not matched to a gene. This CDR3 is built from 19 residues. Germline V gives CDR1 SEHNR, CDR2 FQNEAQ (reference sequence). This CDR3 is CASSPFTSGRNPYTDTQYF. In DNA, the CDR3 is TGTGCCAGCAGTCCTTTTACTAGCGGGAGGAACCCATACACAGATACGCAGTATTTT.

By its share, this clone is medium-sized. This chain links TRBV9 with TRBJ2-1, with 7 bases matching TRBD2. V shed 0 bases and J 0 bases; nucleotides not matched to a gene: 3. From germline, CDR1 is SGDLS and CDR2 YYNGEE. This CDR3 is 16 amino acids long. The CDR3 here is CASSVAGGSSYNEQFF. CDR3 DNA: TGTGCCAGCAGCGTAGCGGGCGGGAGCTCCTACAATGAGCAGTTCTTC. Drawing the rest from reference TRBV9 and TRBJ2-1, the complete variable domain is DSGVTQTPKHLITATGQRVTLRCSPRSGDLSVYWYQQSLDQGLQFLIQYYNGEERAKGNILERFSAQQFPDLHSELNLSSLELGDSALYFCASSVAGGSSYNEQFFGPGTRLTVL.

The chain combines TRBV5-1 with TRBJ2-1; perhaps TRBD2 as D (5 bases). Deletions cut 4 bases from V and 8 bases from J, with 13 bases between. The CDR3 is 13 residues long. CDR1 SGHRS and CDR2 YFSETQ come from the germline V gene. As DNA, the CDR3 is TGCGCCAGCAGCCCGGAAGCGGAGGATGAGCAGTTCTTC. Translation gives CASSPEAEDEQFF.

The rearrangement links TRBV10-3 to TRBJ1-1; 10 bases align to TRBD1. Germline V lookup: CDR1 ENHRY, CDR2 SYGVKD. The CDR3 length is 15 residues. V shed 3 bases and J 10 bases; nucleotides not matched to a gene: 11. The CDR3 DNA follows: TGTGCCATCAGTGACCAACCGGGACAGGGGAGCGGAGCTTTCTTT. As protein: CAISDQPGQGSGAFF.

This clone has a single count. The CDR3 DNA reads as TGTGCCAGCAGCCCGGGGGGCACCCCTAATGAAAAACTGTTTTTT. Translation gives CASSPGGTPNEKLFF. The chain employs TRBV4-2 and TRBJ1-4, with D possibly TRBD1 on 6 matching bases. CDR1 is LGHNA, CDR2 YNFKEQ, per germline. The V end was cut by 4 bases, the J end by 3 bases, with 12 bases between. This CDR3 contains 15 residues.

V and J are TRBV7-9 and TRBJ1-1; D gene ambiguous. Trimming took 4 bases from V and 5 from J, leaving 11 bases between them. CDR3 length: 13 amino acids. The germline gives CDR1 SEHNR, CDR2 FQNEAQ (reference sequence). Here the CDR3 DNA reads TGTGCCAGCAGCTCCTCTATCGTGACTGAAGCTTTCTTT. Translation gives CASSSSIVTEAFF.

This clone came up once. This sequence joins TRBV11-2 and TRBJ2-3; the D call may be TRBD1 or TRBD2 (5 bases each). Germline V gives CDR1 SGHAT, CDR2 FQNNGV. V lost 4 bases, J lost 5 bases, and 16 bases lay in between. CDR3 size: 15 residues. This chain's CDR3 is CASSSRRESQDTQYF. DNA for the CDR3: TGTGCCAGCAGCTCCCGCAGGGAGTCACAAGATACGCAGTATTTT.

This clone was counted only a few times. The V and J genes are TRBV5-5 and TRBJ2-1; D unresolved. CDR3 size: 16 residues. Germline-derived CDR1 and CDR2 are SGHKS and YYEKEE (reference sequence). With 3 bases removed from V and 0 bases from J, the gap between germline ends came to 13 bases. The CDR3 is CASSSTFYGSYNEQFF. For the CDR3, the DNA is TGTGCCAGCAGCTCCACCTTCTATGGCTCCTACAATGAGCAGTTCTTC.

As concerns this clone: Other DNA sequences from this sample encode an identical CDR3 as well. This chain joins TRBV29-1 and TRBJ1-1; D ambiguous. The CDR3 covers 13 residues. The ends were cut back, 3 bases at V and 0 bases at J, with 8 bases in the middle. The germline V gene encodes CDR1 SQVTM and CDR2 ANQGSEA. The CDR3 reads CSVETNMNTEAFF. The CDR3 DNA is TGCAGCGTTGAGACGAATATGAACACTGAAGCTTTCTTT.

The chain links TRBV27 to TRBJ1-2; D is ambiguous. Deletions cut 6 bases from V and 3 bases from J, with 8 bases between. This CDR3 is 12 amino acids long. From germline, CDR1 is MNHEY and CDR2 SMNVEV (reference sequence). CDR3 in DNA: TGTGCCAGCAGGGGGTTGGACTATGGCTACACCTTC. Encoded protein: CASRGLDYGYTF.

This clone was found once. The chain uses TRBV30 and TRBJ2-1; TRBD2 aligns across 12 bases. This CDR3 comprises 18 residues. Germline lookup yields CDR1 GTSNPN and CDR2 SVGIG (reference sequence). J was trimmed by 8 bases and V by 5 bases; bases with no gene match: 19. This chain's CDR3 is CAWATSHTWASGRDEQFF. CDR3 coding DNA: TGTGCCTGGGCGACCTCCCACACTTGGGCTAGCGGGAGGGATGAGCAGTTCTTC.

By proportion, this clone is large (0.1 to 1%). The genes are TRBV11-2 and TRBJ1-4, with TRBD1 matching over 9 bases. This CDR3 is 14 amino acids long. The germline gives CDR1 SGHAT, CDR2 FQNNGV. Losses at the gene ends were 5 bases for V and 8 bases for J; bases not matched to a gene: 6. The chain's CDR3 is CASSTVGTGEKLFF. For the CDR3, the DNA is TGTGCCAGCAGCACCGTGGGGACAGGGGAAAAACTGTTTTTT.

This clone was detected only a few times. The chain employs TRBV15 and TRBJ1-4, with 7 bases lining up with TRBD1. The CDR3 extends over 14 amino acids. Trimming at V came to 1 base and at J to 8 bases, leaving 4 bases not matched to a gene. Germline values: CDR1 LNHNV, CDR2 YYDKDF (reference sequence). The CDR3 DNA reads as TGTGCCACCAGCAGAGCCACAGGGGAAGAAAAACTGTTTTTT. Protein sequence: CATSRATGEEKLFF. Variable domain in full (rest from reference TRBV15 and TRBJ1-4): DAMVIQNPRYQVTQFGKPVTLSCSQTLNHNVMYWYQQKSSQAPKLLFHYYDKDFNNEADTPDNFQSRRPNTSFCFLDIRSPGLGDTAMYLCATSRATGEEKLFFGSGTQLSVL.

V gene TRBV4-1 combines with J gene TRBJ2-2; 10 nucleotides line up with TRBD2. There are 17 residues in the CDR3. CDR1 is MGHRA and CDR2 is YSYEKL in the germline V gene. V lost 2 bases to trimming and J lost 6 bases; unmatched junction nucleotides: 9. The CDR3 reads CASSQSSGGLLAGELFF. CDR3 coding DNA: TGCGCCAGCAGCCAATCTAGCGGGGGACTTTTAGCCGGGGAGCTGTTTTTT.

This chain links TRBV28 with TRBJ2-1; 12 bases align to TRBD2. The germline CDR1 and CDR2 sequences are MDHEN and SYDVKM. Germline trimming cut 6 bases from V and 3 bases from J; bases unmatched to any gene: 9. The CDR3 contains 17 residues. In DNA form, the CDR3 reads TGTGCCAGCAGCCCCCGGACTAGCGGGATTAACTACAATGAGCAGTTCTTC. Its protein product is CASSPRTSGINYNEQFF.

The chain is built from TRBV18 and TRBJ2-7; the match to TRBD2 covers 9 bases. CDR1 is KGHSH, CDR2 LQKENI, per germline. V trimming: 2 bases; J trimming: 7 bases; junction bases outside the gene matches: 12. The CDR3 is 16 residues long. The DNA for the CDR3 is TGTGCCAGCTCACCATTGGGTTCTAGCGGGACTATTGAGCAGTACTTC. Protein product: CASSPLGSSGTIEQYF. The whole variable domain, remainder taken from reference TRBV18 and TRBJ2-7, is NAGVMQNPRHLVRRRGQEARLRCSPMKGHSHVYWYRQLPEEGLKFMVYLQKENIIDESGMPKERFSAEFPKEGPSILRIQQVVRGDSAAYFCASSPLGSSGTIEQYFGPGTRLTVT.

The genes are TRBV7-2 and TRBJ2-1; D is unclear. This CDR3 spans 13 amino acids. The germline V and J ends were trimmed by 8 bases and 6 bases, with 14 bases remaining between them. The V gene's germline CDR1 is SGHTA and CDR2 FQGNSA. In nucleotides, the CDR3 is TGTGCCAGCGCCTGGCCCGTTCTCAATGAGCAGTTCTTC. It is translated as CASAWPVLNEQFF.

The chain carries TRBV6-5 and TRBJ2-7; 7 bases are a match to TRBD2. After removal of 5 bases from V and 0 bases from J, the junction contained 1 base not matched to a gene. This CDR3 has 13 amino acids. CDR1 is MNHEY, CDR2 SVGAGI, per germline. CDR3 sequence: CASSGGSSYEQYF. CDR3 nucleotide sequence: TGTGCCAGCAGTGGCGGGAGCTCCTACGAGCAGTACTTC.

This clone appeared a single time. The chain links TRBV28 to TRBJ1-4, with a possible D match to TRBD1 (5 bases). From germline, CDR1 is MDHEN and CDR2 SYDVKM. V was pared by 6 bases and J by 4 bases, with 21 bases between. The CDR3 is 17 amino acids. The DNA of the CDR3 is TGTGCCAGCAGGCGCCGGGAGGGGCAATCGAGTAATGAAAAACTGTTTTTT. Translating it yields CASRRREGQSSNEKLFF.

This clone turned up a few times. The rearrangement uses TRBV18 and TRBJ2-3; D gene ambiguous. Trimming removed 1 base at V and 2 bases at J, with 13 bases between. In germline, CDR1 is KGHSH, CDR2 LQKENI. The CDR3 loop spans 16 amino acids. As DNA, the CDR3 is TGTGCCAGCTCACCACTGGACCGCGGTGTCACAGATACGCAGTATTTT. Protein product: CASSPLDRGVTDTQYF.